This TCR beta chain was identified in a study of shared clonotypes between healthy human individuals. General study results and limits: Investigators expected sequencing depth to affect clonotype sharing among donors.

TCRdb's table, derived via immunoSEQ multiplex PCR, lists solely in-frame clones and lacks some. Found here are about 1.9 million clones, 80% to 95% of them singletons; the top ten hold about 1.7%. This clone was observed a single time. Its antigen is unknown. The CDR3 is 17 amino acids. The germline gives CDR1 SGHNT, CDR2 YYREEE (reference sequence). J gave up 7 bases and V 0 bases, and 7 bases lay outside the gene matches. CD45RO-negative, CCR7-positively selected cells formed the naive CD8 fraction, excluding terminally differentiated effector memory CD45RA+ cells. The TCR originated in a man aged 18 to 30 in good health. Some clones in this sample may be carry-over from other donors' samples. The sample consisted of naive CD8+ T cells from PBMCs. The genes are TRBV5-4 and TRBJ2-1, with TRBD2 matching 13 bases. CDR3 sequence: CASSLGGGLAGVNEQFF. CDR3 DNA sequence: TGTGCCAGCAGCTTGGGTGGCGGACTAGCGGGAGTAAATGAGCAGTTCTTC. The full variable domain, completed using reference TRBV5-4 and TRBJ2-1, is ETGVTQSPTHLIKTRGQQVTLRCSSQSGHNTVSWYQQALGQGPQFIFQYYREEENGRGNFPPRFSGLQFPNYSSELNVNALELDDSALYLCASSLGGGLAGVNEQFFGPGTRLTVL.